This T cell receptor (beta chain) derives from a study of T cell repertoires in cytomegalovirus infection. Study-level information: Based on public TCR beta signatures, there were indications of CMV infection and of a matching HLA type.

Germline V lookup: CDR1 SQVTM, CDR2 ANQGSEA. With V trimmed by 3 bases and J by 6 bases, 5 bases remained unmatched. CDR3 length: 14 amino acids. TCRdb reprocessed the reads via MiXCR and lists one record per CDR3 protein. The data hold tens of thousands of distinct CDR3 sequences, with about a fifth observed a single time. This clonotype was picked up a small number of times. The antigen is undetermined. The chain joins TRBV29-1 to TRBJ2-2; 9 bases agree with TRBD1. Sequences were derived from CD8+ T cells from cultured PBMCs, sampled from culture after CMV antigen stimulation. The receptor's source is a human donor in good health (CMV status not recorded). Some clones in this sample may be carry-over from other donors' samples. In nucleotides, the CDR3 is TGCAGCGTTGATGGGACAGGGACGTCCGGGGAGCTGTTTTTT. It is translated as CSVDGTGTSGELFF.